The rows below give T cell receptor beta chains drawn from one sample of a study of blood T cells in healthy people across ages. One entry per CDR3 protein results from TCRdb running MiXCR on the 5' RACE reads. The profile shows under 1,100,000 distinct CDR3 sequences, 25% of them singletons. Separately, the same data were catalogued under a study of T cells of mothers and their children.

Specimen: blood. The origin of the receptors is a girl aged 2-10 years in good health. Both conserved end residues are trimmed from each CDR3. D genes are given only for firm matches. Clone sizes are given selectively: once, few, many, or a class where the clone is expanded.

D | size | J | V | CDR3
NA | NA | NA | TRBV10-3 | AISVAGGNSYEQY
NA | NA | TRBJ2-1 | TRBV7-3 | ASSLNVMYEQF
NA | few | NA | TRBV20-1 | SASGILSEQY
NA | few | TRBJ1-1 | TRBV11-2 | ASSPGPRAF
NA | once | TRBJ1-2 | TRBV5-1 | ASSLDSVGGYT
NA | NA | TRBJ2-1 | TRBV9 | ASSSRGPGGGGNEQF
NA | few | TRBJ2-1 | TRBV29-1 | SVDGGTWILDEQF
NA | NA | TRBJ2-5 | TRBV7-9 | ASSLSYGEQETQY
NA | NA | TRBJ2-1 | TRBV3-1 | ASSQDSAGTDVGSYNEQF
NA | NA | TRBJ1-1 | TRBV7-9 | ASSPRTLGNTEAF
NA | few | TRBJ2-6 | TRBV6-1 | ASSGFNGANVLT
NA | NA | TRBJ1-1 | TRBV7-9 | ASSLVHGFEAF
NA | few | TRBJ2-2 | TRBV7-9 | ASPGIADTGELF
NA | NA | TRBJ1-2 | TRBV19 | ASSWEGIGYGYT
TRBD2 | NA | TRBJ2-1 | TRBV9 | ASSGSGGSYNEQF
TRBD2 | few | NA | TRBV6-5 | ASSYSRLAGPEGVWDEQY
TRBD1 | NA | TRBJ1-2 | TRBV25-1 | TSSVGQTDGYT
NA | NA | TRBJ2-2 | TRBV20-1 | SAGKVNTGELF
NA | NA | TRBJ2-5 | TRBV5-6 | ASSLSPPLTAQY
TRBD1 | few | TRBJ1-2 | TRBV4-3 | ASSRELRGKIT
NA | few | TRBJ2-1 | TRBV29-1 | SATDFSSYNEQF
NA | NA | TRBJ2-1 | TRBV29-1 | SVASSGGPNNEQF
NA | few | TRBJ1-3 | TRBV9 | ASSVGSTPGNTIY
TRBD1 | NA | TRBJ2-7 | TRBV20-1 | SARDWTGYSYEQY
NA | few | TRBJ2-1 | TRBV7-8 | ASSSVHEQF
NA | NA | TRBJ1-1 | TRBV29-1 | SAETRLSAKAF
NA | NA | TRBJ2-3 | TRBV29-1 | SAYTTDTQY
TRBD2 | NA | TRBJ2-1 | TRBV4-2 | ASSLQAGGFYNEQF
NA | NA | TRBJ2-3 | TRBV7-8 | ASSLALAGEIPQY
NA | few | TRBJ2-4 | TRBV6-4 | ASSDSIFRGAPRFIQY
NA | few | TRBJ2-1 | TRBV20-1 | SARDGHLNEQF
NA | few | TRBJ2-7 | TRBV12-3/TRBV12-4 | ASGNEWSEQY
NA | NA | TRBJ2-3 | TRBV14 | ASSQVYSSTDTQY
NA | few | TRBJ1-4 | TRBV7-9 | ASSLVVVDDNEKLF
NA | NA | TRBJ1-5 | TRBV7-3 | ASSLWGGGNQPQH
NA | NA | NA | TRBV9 | ASSVGGAVGEQF
TRBD2 | NA | TRBJ2-2 | TRBV5-1 | ASSLDPAGGNTGELF
NA | NA | TRBJ1-5 | TRBV7-8 | ASSYDSNSNQPQH
NA | NA | TRBJ1-1 | TRBV28 | ASSLGALGAF
NA | NA | TRBJ1-1 | TRBV7-9 | ASTYWGGTEAF
NA | NA | TRBJ2-5 | TRBV10-3 | AISETKQGETQY
NA | few | TRBJ2-5 | TRBV20-1 | SAPGPFGETQY
NA | NA | TRBJ1-2 | TRBV7-9 | ASSLVGSGYT
NA | few | TRBJ1-4 | TRBV5-1 | ASSGGRGADEKLF
NA | few | TRBJ1-1 | TRBV2 | ASSVSSGGQEVWNTEAF
NA | NA | TRBJ1-5 | TRBV6-6 | ASVPYSNQPQH
NA | few | TRBJ1-1 | TRBV6-5 | ASFSTGTVEAF
TRBD2 | NA | TRBJ2-3 | TRBV2 | AISPAGADTQY
TRBD2 | NA | NA | TRBV25-1 | ASSESSGRGEQY
NA | few | NA | TRBV4-1 | ASSQDLNLGGEQY
NA | NA | TRBJ2-5 | TRBV29-1 | SVEVGRWGETQY
NA | NA | TRBJ2-1 | TRBV4-1 | ASSPDGNNEQF
NA | few | TRBJ2-4 | TRBV12-3/TRBV12-4 | ASSRPRTKNIQY
NA | few | NA | TRBV6-6 | ASSYSQFSYEQY
NA | few | TRBJ1-4 | TRBV25-1 | ASSEGLAHEKLF
TRBD2 | few | TRBJ2-3 | TRBV20-1 | SARGGGSTDTQY
NA | few | TRBJ2-5 | TRBV5-1 | ASSLSGTEETQC
NA | few | TRBJ1-1 | TRBV29-1 | SALDRNTEAF
TRBD2 | NA | TRBJ2-1 | TRBV10-3 | AISPSSGSYNEQF